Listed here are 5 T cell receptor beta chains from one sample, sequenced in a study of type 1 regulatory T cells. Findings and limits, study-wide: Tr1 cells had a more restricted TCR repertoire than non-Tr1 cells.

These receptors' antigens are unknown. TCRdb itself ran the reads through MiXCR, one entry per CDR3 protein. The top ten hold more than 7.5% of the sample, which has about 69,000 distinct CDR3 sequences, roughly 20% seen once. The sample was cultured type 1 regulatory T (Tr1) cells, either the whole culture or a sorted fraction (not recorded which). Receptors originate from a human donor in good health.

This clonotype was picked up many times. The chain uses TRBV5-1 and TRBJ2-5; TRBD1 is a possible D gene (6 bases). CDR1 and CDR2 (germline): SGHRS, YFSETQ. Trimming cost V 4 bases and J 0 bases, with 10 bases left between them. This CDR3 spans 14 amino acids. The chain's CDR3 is CASSTQGYQETQYF. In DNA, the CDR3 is TGCGCCAGCAGCACCCAGGGGTACCAAGAGACCCAGTACTTC.

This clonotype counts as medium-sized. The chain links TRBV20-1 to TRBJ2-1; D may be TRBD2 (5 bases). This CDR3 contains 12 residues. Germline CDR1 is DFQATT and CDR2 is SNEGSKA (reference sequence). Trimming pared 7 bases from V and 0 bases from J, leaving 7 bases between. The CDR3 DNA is TGCAGTGGGGAGAGCTCCTACAATGAGCAGTTCTTC. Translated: CSGESSYNEQFF.

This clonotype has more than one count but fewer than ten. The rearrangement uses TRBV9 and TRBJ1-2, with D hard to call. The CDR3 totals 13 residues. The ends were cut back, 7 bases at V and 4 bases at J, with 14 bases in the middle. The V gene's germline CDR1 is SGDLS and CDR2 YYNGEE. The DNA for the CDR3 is TGTGCCAGCTCAAAAGACGGTCTCTATGGCTACACCTTC. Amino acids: CASSKDGLYGYTF.

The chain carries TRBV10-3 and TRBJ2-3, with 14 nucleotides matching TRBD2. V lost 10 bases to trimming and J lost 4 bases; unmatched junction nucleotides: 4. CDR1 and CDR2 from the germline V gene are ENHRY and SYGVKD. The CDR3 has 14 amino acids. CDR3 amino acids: CASGTSGSPDTQYF. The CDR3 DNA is TGTGCCAGCGGGACTAGCGGGAGTCCAGATACGCAGTATTTT.

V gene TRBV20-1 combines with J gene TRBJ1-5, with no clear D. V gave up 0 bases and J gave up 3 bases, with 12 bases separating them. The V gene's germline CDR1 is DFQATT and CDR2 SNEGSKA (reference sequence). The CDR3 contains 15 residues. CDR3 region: CSARDIRGNNQPQHF. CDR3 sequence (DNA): TGCAGTGCTAGAGATATCCGAGGGAACAATCAGCCCCAGCATTTT.